This T cell receptor (beta chain) was found in a study of blood T cell repertoires in COVID-19. Study overall: Sites in the United States, Italy and Spain provided acute and convalescent COVID-19 samples.

Produced via immunoSEQ multiplex PCR; TCRdb's table is partial and in-frame only. This table has about 70,000 clones, roughly four fifths appearing once. V was pared by 3 bases and J by 4 bases, with 7 bases of the junction left unmatched. Germline CDR1 reads SGHTA; CDR2 reads FQGNSA. The CDR3 covers 15 residues. The sequencing input was peripheral blood. The origin of this receptor is a woman in her 70s with acute or convalescent COVID-19. The rearrangement uses TRBV7-2 and TRBJ1-1; TRBD1 matches 8 bases. The CDR3 protein is CASSFLQGALTEAFF. DNA of the CDR3: TGTGCCAGCAGCTTCCTGCAGGGGGCCCTCACTGAAGCTTTCTTT.